This T cell receptor beta chain came from a study of somatic mutations in cytotoxic T cells in rheumatoid arthritis. Overall study findings and caveats: CD8+ T-cell clonality showed no significant difference between rheumatoid arthritis patients and age-matched healthy controls.

Comment on this clone: Its antigen is not known.

Healthy control subjects consisted of blood donors (median age roughly 59 years, range roughly 20-75; 55% to 65% female). Isolation of CD4+ and CD8+ cells used positive magnetic bead selection, with purity checked by flow cytometry. This table comes from immunoSEQ multiplex PCR, and its TCRdb copy is limited to in-frame clones, with some not included. The table shows approximately 12,000 clones, with over 70% occurring only once. Trimming removed 2 bases from V and 7 bases from J; junction bases left unmatched: 4. The V gene's germline CDR1 is SEHNR and CDR2 FQNEAQ (reference sequence). The CDR3 totals 15 residues.

The chain links TRBV7-9 to TRBJ2-1, with 11 bases identical to TRBD2. The receptor comes from a man aged 70 or older in good health. Material for sequencing was CD8+ T cells sorted from blood. CDR3 residues: CASSLTSGSLNEQFF. CDR3 nucleotide sequence: TGTGCCAGCAGCTTAACTAGCGGGAGTTTGAATGAGCAGTTCTTC.